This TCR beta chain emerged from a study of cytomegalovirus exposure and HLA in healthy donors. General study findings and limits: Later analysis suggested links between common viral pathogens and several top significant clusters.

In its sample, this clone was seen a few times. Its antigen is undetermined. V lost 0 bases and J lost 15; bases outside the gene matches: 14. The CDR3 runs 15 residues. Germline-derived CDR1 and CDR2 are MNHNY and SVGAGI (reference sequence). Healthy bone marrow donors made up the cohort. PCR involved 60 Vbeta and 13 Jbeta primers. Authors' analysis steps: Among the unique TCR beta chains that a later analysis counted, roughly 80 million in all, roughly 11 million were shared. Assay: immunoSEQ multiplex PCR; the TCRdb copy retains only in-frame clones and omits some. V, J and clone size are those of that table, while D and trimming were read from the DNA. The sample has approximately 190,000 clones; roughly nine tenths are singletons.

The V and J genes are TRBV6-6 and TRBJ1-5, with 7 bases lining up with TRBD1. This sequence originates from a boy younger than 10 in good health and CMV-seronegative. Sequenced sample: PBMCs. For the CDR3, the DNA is TGTGCCAGCAGTTACTCGGTGACAGGGCAAATCCAATGGCATTTT. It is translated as CASSYSVTGQIQWHF.